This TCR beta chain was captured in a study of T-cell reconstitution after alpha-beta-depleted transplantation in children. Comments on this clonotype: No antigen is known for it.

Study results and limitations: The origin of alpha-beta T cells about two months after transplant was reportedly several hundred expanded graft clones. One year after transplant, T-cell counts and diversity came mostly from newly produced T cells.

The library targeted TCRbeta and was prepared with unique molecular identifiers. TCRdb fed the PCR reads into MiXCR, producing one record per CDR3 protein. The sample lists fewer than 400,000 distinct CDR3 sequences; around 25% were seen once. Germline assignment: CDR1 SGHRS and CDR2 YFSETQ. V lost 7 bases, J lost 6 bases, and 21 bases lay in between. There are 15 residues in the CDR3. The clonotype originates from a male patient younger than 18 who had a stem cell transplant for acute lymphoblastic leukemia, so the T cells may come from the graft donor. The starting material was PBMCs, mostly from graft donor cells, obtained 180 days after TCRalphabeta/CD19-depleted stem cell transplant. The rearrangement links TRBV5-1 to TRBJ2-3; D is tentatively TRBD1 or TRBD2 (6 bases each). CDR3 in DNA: TGCGCCAGCTACTTACGAAAGGGGGGTGTCGATACGCAGTATTTT. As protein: CASYLRKGGVDTQYF.